This TCR beta chain came from a study of blood T cell repertoires in COVID-19. At the level of the study: The analysed material was cDNA or gDNA that came from T cells, B-cell-depleted T cells, or PBMCs.

As processed by the authors: Estimated nucleated cell counts came from reference gene primer amplification. Libraries were prepared by immunoSEQ multiplex PCR; TCRdb keeps only in-frame clonotypes and omits some of them. The V and J calls and the clone size are those of that table, but D and trimming were determined from the DNA. The data contain over 55,000 clones, 75% to 90% of them singletons. V lost 0 bases, J lost 4 bases, and 7 bases stayed unmatched. The CDR3 totals 16 residues. The germline CDR1 and CDR2 sequences are MNHEY and SMNVEV (reference sequence). Specimen: peripheral blood. This chain links TRBV27 with TRBJ2-3; 7 bases are shared with TRBD1. This clonotype originated in a man aged 45-65 years with active COVID-19. The DNA for the CDR3 is TGTGCCAGCAGTTTATCTGGGCAAGGGGGCCCAGATACGCAGTATTTT. Its translation: CASSLSGQGGPDTQYF.